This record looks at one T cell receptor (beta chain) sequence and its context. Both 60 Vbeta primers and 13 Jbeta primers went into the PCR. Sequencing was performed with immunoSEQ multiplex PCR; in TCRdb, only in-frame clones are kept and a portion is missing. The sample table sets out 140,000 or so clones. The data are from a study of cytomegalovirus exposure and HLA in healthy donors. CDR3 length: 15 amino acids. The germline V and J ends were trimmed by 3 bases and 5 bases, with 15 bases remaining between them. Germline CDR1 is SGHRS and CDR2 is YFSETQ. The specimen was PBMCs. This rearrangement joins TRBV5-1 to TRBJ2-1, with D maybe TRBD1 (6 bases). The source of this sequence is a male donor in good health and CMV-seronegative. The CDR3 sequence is CASSYGKGENNEQFF. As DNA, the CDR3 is TGCGCCAGCAGCTACGGAAAGGGGGAAAACAATGAGCAGTTCTTC. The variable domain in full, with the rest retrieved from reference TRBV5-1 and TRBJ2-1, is KAGVTQTPRYLIKTRGQQVTLSCSPISGHRSVSWYQQTPGQGLQFLFEYFSETQRNKGNFPGRFSGRQFSNSRSEMNVSTLELGDSALYLCASSYGKGENNEQFFGPGTRLTVL.